The clone carrying this T cell receptor (beta chain) was observed a handful of times. As yet, its antigen is unknown. The CDR3 consists of 15 residues. The germline V and J ends were trimmed by 1 base and 6 bases, with 13 bases remaining between them. Per the germline V gene, CDR1 is SEHNR and CDR2 is FQNEAQ (reference sequence). Next came a second PCR, run for about 7 to 12 cycles, which used a sample-barcoded 5' primer along with a J-beta primer mix. TCRdb re-called the 5' RACE reads through MiXCR, storing one row per CDR3 protein. The table lists about 2 million distinct CDR3 sequences, around 50% of them singletons. This entry comes from a study of blood T cells in healthy people across ages. Study-wide results and limits: Whereas aged donors had fewer naive CD4+ cells, long-lived donors had more of them and higher diversity. Age showed a roughly linear inverse relationship with TCR beta diversity per million T cells.

The receptor was derived from a woman in her forties in good health. The material sequenced was blood. The rearrangement joins TRBV7-9 to TRBJ2-1; D is ambiguous. In DNA, the CDR3 is TGTGCCAGCAGCTTAGTGTCGACAATGGGCAATGAGCAGTTCTTC. This encodes CASSLVSTMGNEQFF.